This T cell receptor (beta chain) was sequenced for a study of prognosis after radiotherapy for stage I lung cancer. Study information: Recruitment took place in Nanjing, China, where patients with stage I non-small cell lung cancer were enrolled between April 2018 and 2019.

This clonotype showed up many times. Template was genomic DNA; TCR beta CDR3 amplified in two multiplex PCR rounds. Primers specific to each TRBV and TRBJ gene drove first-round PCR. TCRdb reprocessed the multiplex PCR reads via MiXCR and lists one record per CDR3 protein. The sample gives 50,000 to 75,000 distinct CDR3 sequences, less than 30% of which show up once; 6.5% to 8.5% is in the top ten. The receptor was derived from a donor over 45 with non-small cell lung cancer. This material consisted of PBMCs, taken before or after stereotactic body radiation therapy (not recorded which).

This chain's CDR3 is CASSLFGLNEKLFF. In nucleotides, the CDR3 is TGTGCCAGCAGTTTGTTCGGACTTAATGAAAAACTGTTTTTT. V is TRBV12-3 or TRBV12-4 and J is TRBJ1-4; D not resolved. V lost 3 bases to trimming and J lost 4 bases, with 9 bases between them. The CDR3 contains 14 residues.